The clone carrying this TCR beta chain was seen a few times. This specimen belongs to a study of T cells in Graves' hyperthyroidism and ophthalmopathy. CDR1 SGHTA and CDR2 FQGNSA come from the germline V gene. This CDR3 has 15 residues. Between the trimmed V and J ends, which lost 1 base and 4 bases, there was a span of 8 bases. TCR beta CDR3 region amplification was performed from RNA transcripts. An initial round of RT-PCR targeting the TCR CDR3 relied on the HTBI primer set. TCRdb independently ran MiXCR on the multiplex PCR reads; one entry per CDR3 protein. The sample carries over 700,000 distinct CDR3 sequences, 18% recorded once.

V gene TRBV7-2 combines with J gene TRBJ1-6; D gene ambiguous. Sequencing input: blood. The sequence was obtained from a woman aged 45-65 years with Graves' hyperthyroidism that later progressed to Graves' ophthalmopathy. CDR3 sequence (DNA): TGTGCCAGCAGCTTAGGGGCGGCGTATAATTCACCCCTCCACTTT. Translation: CASSLGAAYNSPLHF.